Following are 16 T cell receptor beta chains from one sample sequenced in a study of OX40 agonist ivuxolimab in advanced cancers. Method: immunoSEQ multiplex PCR; TCRdb's copy keeps in-frame clones and lacks some. The sample consists of approximately 19,000 clones, over 65% of them appearing once. Sequencing was performed on CD4+ or CD8+ T cells sorted from blood, taken in a trial of the OX40 agonist ivuxolimab. Receptor source: an adult with an advanced solid tumor such as melanoma, head and neck, liver or kidney cancer.

This clone is large (0.1 to 1%). The chain has TRBV18 and TRBJ2-5; D is undetermined. V gave up 6 bases and J gave up 2 bases, with 13 bases separating them. The CDR3 runs 14 residues. Germline CDR1 reads KGHSH; CDR2 reads LQKENI. This CDR3 reads CASSPSRAQETQYF. In DNA form, the CDR3 reads TGTGCCAGCTCTCCATCCCGGGCTCAAGAGACCCAGTACTTC.

The rearrangement uses TRBV28 and TRBJ1-2, with a tentative D call TRBD1 (6 bases). V was cut by 6 bases and J by 0 bases, with 11 bases left in between. Germline V gene lookup returns CDR1 MDHEN and CDR2 SYDVKM. The CDR3 loop spans 14 amino acids. CDR3 region: CASRHRVANYGYTF. DNA of the CDR3: TGTGCCAGCAGGCACAGGGTAGCTAACTATGGCTACACCTTC.

V and J are TRBV13 and TRBJ2-5, with D perhaps matching TRBD1 (5 bases). The CDR3 covers 15 residues. V lost 2 bases and J lost 5, with 15 bases in between. Germline values: CDR1 PRHDT, CDR2 FYEKMQ (reference sequence). The CDR3 DNA reads TGTGCCAGCAGCTTATCTACTCAGGGCGTTGAGACCCAGTACTTC. Amino acids: CASSLSTQGVETQYF.

The gene calls are TRBV14 and TRBJ1-6; possibly TRBD1 for D (6 bases). Germline V gene lookup returns CDR1 SGHDN and CDR2 FVKESK. The CDR3 contains 12 residues. Trimming removed 4 bases at V and 11 bases at J, with 9 bases between. CDR3 nucleotide sequence: TGTGCCAGCAGCCGGCAGGGGACACCCCTCCACTTT. Amino acids: CASSRQGTPLHF.

The V gene is TRBV6-6, the J gene TRBJ2-1, with D perhaps matching TRBD2 (5 bases). V dropped 4 bases and J dropped 5 bases, with 6 bases sitting between them. This CDR3 has 12 amino acids. Germline V gene sequence: CDR1 MNHNY, CDR2 SVGAGI (reference sequence). The CDR3 here is CASSSGNNEQFF. CDR3 in DNA: TGTGCCAGCAGTTCCGGGAACAATGAGCAGTTCTTC.

This clone was recorded a few times. The V call is TRBV6-1, the J call TRBJ2-6; D is uncertain. Germline CDR1 reads MNHNS; CDR2 reads SASEGT. Trimming stripped 1 base from V and 0 bases from J, with 4 bases between. CDR3 length: 15 residues. The CDR3 coding sequence is TGTGCCAGCAGTGAAGACAGCTCTGGGGCCAACGTCCTGACTTTC. It translates to CASSEDSSGANVLTF.

A single count supports this clone. CDR3 residues: CASSRQGATGELFF. DNA for the CDR3: TGTGCCAGCAGCCGACAGGGGGCCACCGGGGAGCTGTTTTTT. The chain is built from TRBV7-2 and TRBJ2-2; 10 bases align to TRBD1. CDR1 SGHTA and CDR2 FQGNSA come from the germline V gene. Unmatched junction bases numbered 1, after V lost 5 bases and J lost 4 bases. This CDR3 is built from 14 residues.

The V and J genes are TRBV7-2 and TRBJ2-3; tentatively, D is TRBD2 (6 bases). The ends were cut back, 5 bases at V and 5 bases at J, with 11 bases in the middle. Germline V lookup: CDR1 SGHTA, CDR2 FQGNSA. The CDR3 spans 13 residues. As DNA, the CDR3 is TGTGCCAGCAGCCGTAGCGGTAAAGATACGCAGTATTTT. It specifies CASSRSGKDTQYF.

CDR3 DNA: TGTGCCAGCAGTTTCTCGACTAGCGGAAGATACGAGCAGTACTTC. It specifies CASSFSTSGRYEQYF. The rearrangement links TRBV27 to TRBJ2-7; the match to TRBD2 covers 9 bases. The CDR3 spans 15 residues. The trim removed 3 bases at V and 4 bases at J, leaving 7 bases unmatched. In germline, CDR1 is MNHEY, CDR2 SMNVEV (reference sequence).

The rearrangement uses TRBV10-2 and TRBJ2-5, with D uncertain. Trimming cost V 6 bases and J 5 bases, with 13 bases left between them. The CDR3 length is 13 residues. Looked up from germline, CDR1 is WSHSY and CDR2 is SAAADI. The CDR3 DNA follows: TGCGCCAGCAGCCTCCGCTTGGGGGAGACCCAGTACTTC. The encoded protein is CASSLRLGETQYF.

The chain links TRBV11-2 to TRBJ2-1, with 13 bases fitting TRBD2. Germline V gene sequence: CDR1 SGHAT, CDR2 FQNNGV. V was pared by 2 bases and J by 3 bases, with 7 bases of the junction left unmatched. This CDR3 comprises 18 residues. The CDR3 is CASSLNGGLAGHYNEQFF. The CDR3 DNA reads TGTGCCAGCAGCTTAAATGGGGGACTAGCGGGACACTACAATGAGCAGTTCTTC.

The chain joins TRBV19 to TRBJ2-1; 8 bases map to TRBD2. The CDR3 loop spans 14 amino acids. Germline V lookup: CDR1 LNHDA, CDR2 SQIVND (reference sequence). V was clipped by 3 bases and J by 10 bases; unmatched bases: 8. The DNA for the CDR3 is TGTGCCAGTAGTATCAGGTATAGCGGGAACGAGCAGTTCTTC. Translating gives CASSIRYSGNEQFF.

This chain links TRBV7-7 with TRBJ2-5, with 9 nucleotides matching TRBD1. With V trimmed by 5 bases and J by 5 bases, 6 bases remained unmatched. The CDR3 contains 14 residues. The germline V gene has CDR1 SSHAT and CDR2 FNYEAQ (reference sequence). The CDR3 sequence: CASSRDRAQETQYF. For the CDR3, the DNA is TGTGCCAGCAGCCGGGACAGGGCCCAGGAGACCCAGTACTTC.

V usage is TRBV2 and J usage is TRBJ2-3; 7 bases line up with TRBD2. Germline V gives CDR1 SNHLY, CDR2 FYNNEI. The ends lost 7 bases at V and 0 bases at J; junction bases unmatched: 7. This CDR3 region has 15 residues. The CDR3 DNA reads TGTGCCAGCAAGGAGCGGGGTTCTAGCACAGATACGCAGTATTTT. This encodes CASKERGSSTDTQYF.

The chain recombines TRBV5-1 with TRBJ1-4; D remains ambiguous. CDR1 SGHRS and CDR2 YFSETQ come from the germline V gene. The CDR3 runs to 16 residues. Between the trimmed V and J ends, which lost 4 bases and 0 bases, there was a span of 13 bases. CDR3 nucleotide sequence: TGCGCCAGCAGCATCGGACCACAGACAACTAATGAAAAACTGTTTTTT. Amino acids: CASSIGPQTTNEKLFF.

The chain links TRBV5-6 to TRBJ1-1; no clear D. CDR3 length: 12 residues. Germline V lookup: CDR1 SGHDT, CDR2 YYEEEE. Trimming took off 5 bases at V and 2 bases at J, with 7 bases between the two ends. CDR3 in DNA: TGTGCCAGCAGTCGGGTTAACACTGAAGCTTTCTTT. It translates to CASSRVNTEAFF.